A selection of T cell receptor beta chains follows, all from one sample in a study of T cells after yellow fever vaccination. Each CDR3 protein gets one entry after TCRdb re-called the 5' RACE reads with MiXCR. The sample lists approximately 150,000 distinct CDR3 sequences, roughly 6.2% occurring once. The sequenced sample was CD4+ T cells sorted from PBMCs, obtained on the day of the first yellow fever vaccination. Source of these receptors: a man between 18 and 35 years old who received the YFV17D yellow fever vaccine. Each CDR3 is given with its conserved first and last residue. Each record gives: D gene, V gene, J gene, clone size, CDR3 protein, CDR3 DNA. D genes are given only for firm matches. Clone size is shown for a subset of rows, as once, few, many or a class of expanded clone.

NA	TRBV7-9	TRBJ1-6	few	CASSSGWGSAYNSPLHF	TGTGCCAGCAGCTCCGGATGGGGCAGTGCCTATAATTCACCCCTCCACTTT
NA	TRBV7-9	TRBJ2-3	many	CASSSGRNPSTDTQYF	TGTGCCAGCAGCTCCGGACGGAATCCTAGCACAGATACGCAGTATTTT
TRBD2	TRBV12-3/TRBV12-4	TRBJ2-5	many	CASSPGLAGVQETQYF	TGTGCCAGCAGTCCGGGACTAGCGGGGGTCCAAGAGACCCAGTACTTC
NA	TRBV7-2	TRBJ1-5	many	CASSLRAVNQPQHF	TGTGCCAGCAGCCTCCGGGCTGTCAATCAGCCCCAGCATTTT
NA	TRBV5-4	TRBJ2-3	NA	CASSLVSTSTDTQYF	TGTGCCAGCAGCTTGGTGAGCACTAGCACAGATACGCAGTATTTT
TRBD1	TRBV20-1	TRBJ1-4	few	CSATHPGTGNEKLFF	TGCAGTGCTACTCATCCCGGGACAGGGAATGAAAAACTGTTTTTT
TRBD1	TRBV18	TRBJ2-7	few	CASSATPGTGFYEQYF	TGTGCCAGCTCAGCGACGCCCGGGACAGGGTTCTACGAGCAGTACTTC
NA	TRBV6-5	TRBJ1-2	many	CASSYSRWGVSYGYTF	TGTGCCAGCAGTTACTCCCGTTGGGGGGTTTCTTATGGCTACACCTTC
TRBD1	TRBV7-9	TRBJ1-4	NA	CASSSEGARGEKLFF	TGTGCCAGCAGTTCCGAGGGGGCGCGGGGTGAAAAACTGTTTTTT
TRBD2	TRBV11-2	TRBJ2-5	many	CASSLDRGGLRETQYF	TGTGCCAGCAGCTTAGACCGGGGGGGCCTTAGAGAGACCCAGTACTTC
TRBD1	TRBV12-3/TRBV12-4	TRBJ1-2	many	CASRPTGGYGYTF	TGTGCCAGCAGACCGACAGGGGGCTATGGCTACACCTTC
TRBD1	TRBV20-1	TRBJ2-3	few	CSARRQGAIDTQYF	TGCAGTGCTAGAAGACAGGGGGCAATAGATACGCAGTATTTT
NA	TRBV5-4	TRBJ2-3	few	CASEEPNTDTQYF	TGTGCCAGCGAGGAGCCAAACACAGATACGCAGTATTTT
TRBD2	TRBV20-1	TRBJ2-1	many	CSAPPAGGWMYNEQFF	TGCAGTGCTCCTCCGGCGGGGGGATGGATGTACAATGAGCAGTTCTTC
NA	TRBV11-2	TRBJ2-3	many	CASSLAGARFHTQYF	TGTGCCAGCAGCTTAGCGGGGGCGCGGTTCCATACGCAGTATTTT
TRBD2	TRBV24-1	TRBJ2-3	many	CATSDAGTTSQYF	TGTGCCACCAGTGATGCCGGGACTACGTCGCAGTATTTT
NA	TRBV5-6	TRBJ2-1	many	CASSRPEGLQFF	TGTGCCAGCAGCCGGCCCGAGGGGCTACAGTTCTTC
NA	TRBV9	TRBJ2-1	few	CASSVGVADSYNEQFF	TGTGCCAGCAGCGTAGGAGTAGCCGACTCCTACAATGAGCAGTTCTTC
TRBD2	TRBV19	TRBJ2-1	few	CASSLLAGGVNEQFF	TGTGCCAGTAGTTTACTAGCGGGGGGGGTGAATGAGCAGTTCTTC
NA	TRBV7-2	TRBJ1-2	few	CASSVPPLFGYTF	TGTGCCAGCAGCGTCCCGCCCCTCTTTGGCTACACCTTC
TRBD1	TRBV7-2	TRBJ2-5	few	CASSLWTGQETQYF	TGTGCCAGCAGCCTATGGACAGGCCAAGAGACCCAGTACTTC
NA	TRBV28	TRBJ1-1	many	CASRIGVLNTEAFF	TGTGCCAGCAGAATAGGGGTCCTGAACACTGAAGCTTTCTTT
TRBD1	TRBV4-1	TRBJ2-5	many	CASSQSTGGPGKETQYF	TGCGCCAGCAGCCAATCAACAGGGGGCCCAGGAAAAGAGACCCAGTACTTC